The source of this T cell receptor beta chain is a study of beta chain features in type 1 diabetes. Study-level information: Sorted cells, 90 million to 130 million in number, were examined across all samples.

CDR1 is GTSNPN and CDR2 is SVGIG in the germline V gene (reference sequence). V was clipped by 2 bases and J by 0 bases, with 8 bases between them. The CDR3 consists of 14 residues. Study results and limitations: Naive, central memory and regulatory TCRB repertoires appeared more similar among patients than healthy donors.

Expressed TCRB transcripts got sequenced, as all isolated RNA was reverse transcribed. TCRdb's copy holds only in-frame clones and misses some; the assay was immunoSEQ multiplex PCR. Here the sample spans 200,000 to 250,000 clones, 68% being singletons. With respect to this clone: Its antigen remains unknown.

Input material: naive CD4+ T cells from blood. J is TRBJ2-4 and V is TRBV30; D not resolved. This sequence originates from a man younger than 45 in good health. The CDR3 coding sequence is TGTGCCTGGAGTTTCGCCTTAGCCAAAAACATTCAGTACTTC. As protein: CAWSFALAKNIQYF.